The rows below give T cell receptor beta chains drawn from one sample of a study of cytomegalovirus exposure and HLA in healthy donors. TCRdb keeps only in-frame clones here, not all; method: immunoSEQ multiplex PCR. Of fewer than 140,000 clones in the sample, about 75% are singletons; the top ten hold about 2.5%. The sequenced sample consisted of PBMCs. The receptors come from a man in his forties in good health and CMV-seronegative. Both conserved end residues are part of each CDR3. D genes are given only for firm matches. Clone size is stated in some rows and not others, as once, few, many or a class when expanded.

>TRBD1|TRBV6-1|few|TRBJ2-5
TGTGCCAGCAGTGGAGACAGGGGCCCAGAGACCCAGTACTTC
CASSGDRGPETQYF
>.|TRBV10-1|.|TRBJ2-3
TGCGCCAGCTGCCGGGACTGTAGCACAGATACGCAGTATTTT
CASCRDCSTDTQYF
>TRBD1|TRBV2|.|TRBJ1-5
TGTGCCAGCAGTGAATTTTCCCCGGGACAGGGTGTCTTTCAGCCCCAGCATTTT
CASSEFSPGQGVFQPQHF
>.|TRBV7-3|.|TRBJ2-2
TGTGCCAGCAGCTCGCTAGGCAAGAACACCGGGGAGCTGTTTTTT
CASSSLGKNTGELFF
>TRBD1|TRBV5-1|.|TRBJ1-1
TGCGCCAGCAGCTTGGACCCGGGACAGGGGGGTAAAGCTTTCTTT
CASSLDPGQGGKAFF
>TRBD1|TRBV15|once|TRBJ1-4
TGTGCCACCAGCGGATGGGTAGGGGGGACAGAAAATGAAAAACTGTTTTTT
CATSGWVGGTENEKLFF
>.|TRBV6-1|.|TRBJ2-3
TGTGCCAGCAGTGAACCCCTAGCGCTGACGGATACGCAGTATTTT
CASSEPLALTDTQYF
>.|TRBV29-1|.|TRBJ1-1
TGCAGCGTTGAAACCCAGGGTGGTAGAGCTTTCTTT
CSVETQGGRAFF
>TRBD1|TRBV27|.|TRBJ2-1
TGTGCCAGCACAAAACTGATCGGGACAGGGGTGAATGAGCAGTTCTTC
CASTKLIGTGVNEQFF
>.|TRBV7-9|.|TRBJ2-1
TGTGCCAGCAGCACCGGGACTTCGAATGAGCAGTTCTTC
CASSTGTSNEQFF
>.|TRBV18|.|TRBJ1-2
TGTGCCAGCTCAGAGAATCTAGCTAACTATGGCTACACCTTC
CASSENLANYGYTF
>TRBD1|TRBV6-1|medium-sized|TRBJ1-4
TGTGCCAGCAGTGAAGGTGGACAGGGGAGTGAAAAACTGTTTTTT
CASSEGGQGSEKLFF
>TRBD1|TRBV15|.|TRBJ2-3
TGTGCCACCAGCAGGAACAGGGGGCGCACAGATACGCAGTATTTT
CATSRNRGRTDTQYF
>TRBD1|TRBV2|.|TRBJ1-4
TGTGCCAGCAGTTGGGGCGCAGGGGGTAATGAAAAACTGTTTTTT
CASSWGAGGNEKLFF
>.|TRBV6-1|.|TRBJ2-5
TGTGCCAGCAGTGAACTCAGGGCTCGGCTGAGGAGCCAGTACTTC
CASSELRARLRSQYF
>TRBD1|TRBV6-5|.|TRBJ2-7
TGTGCCAGCAGTCGCCGGGACAGGTCGAAGTCCGAGCAGTACTTC
CASSRRDRSKSEQYF
>.|TRBV7-3|.|TRBJ2-2
TGTGCCAGCGCGGCAAAAAACACCGGGGAGCTGTTTTTT
CASAAKNTGELFF
>TRBD1|TRBV2|.|TRBJ2-2
TGTGCCAGCAGCGAGACAGGGGTTATCACCGGGGAGCTGTTTTTT
CASSETGVITGELFF
>.|TRBV7-9|few|TRBJ1-2
TGTGCCAGCAGCTTTTTTGGCAGGGACTTAAATGGCTACACCTTC
CASSFFGRDLNGYTF
>TRBD1|TRBV4-2|few|TRBJ2-2
TGTGCCAGCAGCCAAGATGAGGGGGCGGTCACCGGGGAGCTGTTTTTT
CASSQDEGAVTGELFF
>TRBD2|TRBV13|.|TRBJ2-7
TGTGCCAGCAGCTTAGGACTAGCGGGTCCCAGCTCCTACGAGCAGTACTTC
CASSLGLAGPSSYEQYF
>.|TRBV14|.|TRBJ2-3
TGTGCCAGCAGCGACGCGTCCCTAGTGTTGGATACGCAGTATTTT
CASSDASLVLDTQYF
>TRBD1|TRBV6-6|.|TRBJ1-5
TGTGCCAGCAGGGGGAGCGGGACAGGGGGGAATCAGCCCCAGCATTTT
CASRGSGTGGNQPQHF
>TRBD1|TRBV29-1|few|TRBJ1-2
TGCAGCGTTGAAGGGTGGGACAGGGGTAACTATGGCTACACCTTC
CSVEGWDRGNYGYTF
>.|TRBV5-8|.|TRBJ1-5
TGTGCCAGCAGCCCCCGGGTCCGCAATCAGCCCCAGCATTTT
CASSPRVRNQPQHF
>.|TRBV7-2|once|TRBJ2-1
TGTGCCAGCAGGGATCCTCGGGACACACCAACTCAGCGGTTCTTC
CASRDPRDTPTQRFF
>.|TRBV7-8|once|TRBJ2-7
TGTGCCAGCAGCTCCTCCCAACGGAGCTCCTACGAGCAGTACTTC
CASSSSQRSSYEQYF
>TRBD1|TRBV5-1|.|TRBJ1-4
TGCGCCAGCGGTCCAACAGGGGACTTCAGTGAAAAACTGTTTTTT
CASGPTGDFSEKLFF
>.|TRBV5-8|.|TRBJ2-1
TGTGCCAGCAGCCGAGGGCAGTCTTACAATGAGCAGTTCTTC
CASSRGQSYNEQFF
>TRBD1|TRBV5-1|.|TRBJ1-4
TGCGCCAGTACGAACGGGACAGGGAGGGAAAAACTGTTTTTT
CASTNGTGREKLFF
>.|TRBV6-1|.|TRBJ1-2
TGTGCCAGCAGGGAACAGGTCGGCAATGGCTACACCTTC
CASREQVGNGYTF
>.|TRBV29-1|.|TRBJ2-1
TGCAGCGTGATCAGGGCGGGGCGCTCCTACAATGAGCAGTTCTTC
CSVIRAGRSYNEQFF
>TRBD2|TRBV7-2|.|TRBJ2-5
TGTGCCAGCAGCCTCGTTTTTATCGGGGGGGGACTCCAAGAGACCCAGTACTTC
CASSLVFIGGGLQETQYF
>.|TRBV28|once|TRBJ2-7
TGTGCCAGCAGTTTGGGCAGTTGGTTTGACGAGCAGTACTTC
CASSLGSWFDEQYF
>TRBD1|TRBV10-3|.|TRBJ1-2
TGTGCCATCAGGGGTGACAGGGGGGACTATGGCTACACCTTC
CAIRGDRGDYGYTF
>.|TRBV27|.|TRBJ1-1
TGTGCCAGCAGTTTCTACCGGGACACAGGCACTGAAGCTTTCTTT
CASSFYRDTGTEAFF
>.|TRBV6-4|.|TRBJ2-6
TGTGCCAGCAGTGACTCATACGGCTCTGGGGCCAACGTCCTGACTTTC
CASSDSYGSGANVLTF
>TRBD2|TRBV5-1|.|TRBJ2-2
TGCGCCAGCAGCATATCGGGGGGGCAGACCGGGGAGCTGTTTTTT
CASSISGGQTGELFF
>TRBD1|TRBV18|.|TRBJ1-6
TGTGCCAGCTCACCTCTCGACAGGGCGGCTTCACCCCTCCACTTT
CASSPLDRAASPLHF